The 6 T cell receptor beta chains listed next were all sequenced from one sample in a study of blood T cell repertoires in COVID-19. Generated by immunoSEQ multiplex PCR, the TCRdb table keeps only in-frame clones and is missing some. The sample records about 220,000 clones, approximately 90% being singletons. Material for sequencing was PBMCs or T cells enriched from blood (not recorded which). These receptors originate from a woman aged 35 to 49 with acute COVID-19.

This CDR3 reads CASSLSRFGQFF. CDR3 nucleotides: TGTGCCAGCAGTTTGAGTCGGTTTGGGCAGTTCTTC. The chain links TRBV28 to TRBJ2-1; D unclear. Trimming took off 3 bases at V and 12 bases at J, with 12 bases between the two ends. The germline V gene encodes CDR1 MDHEN and CDR2 SYDVKM. The CDR3 covers 12 residues.

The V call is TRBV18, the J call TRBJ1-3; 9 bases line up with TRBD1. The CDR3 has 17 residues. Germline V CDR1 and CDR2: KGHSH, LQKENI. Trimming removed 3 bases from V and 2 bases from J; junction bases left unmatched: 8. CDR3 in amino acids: CASSPQGQGSPGNTIYF. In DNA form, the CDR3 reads TGTGCCAGCTCACCCCAAGGACAGGGGAGCCCTGGAAACACCATATATTTT.

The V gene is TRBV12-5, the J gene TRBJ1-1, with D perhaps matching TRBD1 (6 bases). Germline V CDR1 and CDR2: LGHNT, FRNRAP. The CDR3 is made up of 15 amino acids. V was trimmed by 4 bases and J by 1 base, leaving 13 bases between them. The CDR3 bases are TGTGCTAGTGGTTCACCCGGGGGGGCGAACACTGAAGCTTTCTTT. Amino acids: CASGSPGGANTEAFF.

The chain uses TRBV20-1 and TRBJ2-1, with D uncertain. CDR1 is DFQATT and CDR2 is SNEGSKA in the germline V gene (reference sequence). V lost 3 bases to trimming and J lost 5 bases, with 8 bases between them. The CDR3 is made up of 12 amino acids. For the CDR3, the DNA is TGCAGTGCTAGTGTGGTAGACAATGAGCAGTTCTTC. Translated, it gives CSASVVDNEQFF.

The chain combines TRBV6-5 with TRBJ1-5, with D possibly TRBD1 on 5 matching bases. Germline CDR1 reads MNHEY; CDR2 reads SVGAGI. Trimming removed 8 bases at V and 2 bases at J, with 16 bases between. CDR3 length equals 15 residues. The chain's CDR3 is CASQLTQDRNQPQHF. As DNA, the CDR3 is TGTGCCAGCCAATTAACACAGGACCGCAATCAGCCCCAGCATTTT.

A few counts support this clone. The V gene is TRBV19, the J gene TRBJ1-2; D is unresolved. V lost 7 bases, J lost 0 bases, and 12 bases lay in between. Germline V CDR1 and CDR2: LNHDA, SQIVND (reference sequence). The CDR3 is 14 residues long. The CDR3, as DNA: TGTGCCAGTACCCCCTCTGGAGCTAACTATGGCTACACCTTC. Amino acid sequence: CASTPSGANYGYTF. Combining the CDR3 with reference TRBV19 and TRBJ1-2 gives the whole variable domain DGGITQSPKYLFRKEGQNVTLSCEQNLNHDAMYWYRQDPGQGLRLIYYSQIVNDFQKGDIAEGYSVSREKKESFPLTVTSAQKNPTAFYLCASTPSGANYGYTFGSGTRLTVV.